The source of this T cell receptor beta chain is a study of blood T cell dynamics during melanoma immunotherapy (dated by TCRdb to between 2020 and 2021). Background for the entire study: Patients with metastatic melanoma were treated with first-line pembrolizumab or nivolumab plus ipilimumab as standard of care in the United Kingdom. To find early correlates of response, the study profiled the peripheral T cell receptor repertoires of patients with metastatic melanoma both before and after one cycle of checkpoint inhibitor therapy. A training cohort was formed from consecutive patients, and a further independent group of patients from the same centre was pooled into an external validation set.

About this clone: It lacks a known antigen. Per-nucleotide qualities are absent, and no much larger clonotype sits a single base away.

The research as a whole found: A bifurcated reorganization of the PBMC repertoire at W3, with increased clonality or increased diversity, was observed in patients who later achieved disease control, unlike in progressors. Whether the T cell clones driving repertoire changes were melanoma-specific or reflected general immune activation could not be determined in the study. The relatively small sample size was acknowledged as something that could potentially limit how far the results can be generalized.

Every bulk PBMC sample had a fixed 350 ng of DNA loaded. TCR beta CDR3 sequences were amplified from genomic DNA with the immunoSEQ TCRb Assay kit following manufacturer instructions. The KAPA Library Quantification Kit for Illumina platforms was used to quantify the pooled libraries by qPCR. Pooled libraries were sequenced on an Illumina NextSeq 500, clustered at about 0.6-1.2 pM. The study's processing was this. TCR data were analyzed with immunoSEQ ANALYZER and the R LymphoSeq package. A rearrangement efficiency score was calculated as productive divided by the sum of productive and non-productive CDR3 sequences. Within each patient, timepoints were compared pairwise for clonality, measured with the Gini coefficient, and for diversity, measured with the Renyi index at alpha=1. Clonal relatedness, based on an edit distance of 3, and repertoire similarity, based on the Bhattacharyya coefficient, were both computed in LymphoSeq. Linear discriminant analysis on week-3 changes in clonality and diversity was built with the R MASS and caret packages to classify response. Drawn from immuneACCESS, this table holds only the in-frame rearrangements with V and J called that TCRdb kept. Clones are partly lost; checked studies trace under half to an unresolved V gene and leave the rest unexplained. D and trimming come from the DNA, and the V and J calls and clone size come from that table. This sample comprises around 10,000 clones, 70% to 90% of them detected only once. The ten largest make up around 13% of the sample.

The time point label here, explained by the study, means: pre-treatment baseline. Blood samples were taken at two points: before treatment (T0) and at week 3 (W3), which came after the first cycle of checkpoint blockade. Except for a couple of patients with rapid clinical progression, response was assessed 12 weeks after the first infusion by RECIST 1.1; disease control meant complete response, partial response or stable disease. Patients were excluded for prior systemic cancer treatment, concomitant immunosuppressant therapy or synchronous other active malignancies. TCR beta was sequenced in both bulk PBMC and plasma cell-free DNA in order to track circulating cells as well as T cell turnover. PBMC were isolated from blood with Lymphoprep and SepMate tubes, followed by red cell lysis. QIAamp DNA Blood Mini kits were used to extract DNA from both PBMC and sorted T cell subsets. The sequenced sample was blood, obtained from a patient treated with checkpoint blockade. This clonotype was obtained from a human donor with melanoma.

The CDR3 protein: CASTPGTSSNEQFF. Here is the DNA: TGTGCCAGCACCCCCGGGACTAGCAGTAATGAGCAGTTCTTC. The sequence joins TRBV6-5 to TRBJ2-1; 9 central nucleotides agree with TRBD2. Clipping removes 7 bases from V and 7 bases from J, with 8 as the unmatched junction base count. The CDR3 starts with the cysteine, ends with the phenylalanine, and has 14 residues. The sequence is cut down to CDR3 DNA, 42 bases in frame from base 1. Based on the germline V gene, the CDR1 and CDR2 sequences are MNHEY and SVGAGI.